The 2 T cell receptor beta chains presented below share a single source sample, sequenced in a study of blood T cell repertoires in COVID-19. The assay was immunoSEQ multiplex PCR, and TCRdb's table has in-frame clones only and misses some. The data show some 60,000 clones, with around 92% seen just once and around 2% held by the top ten. Sequencing was performed on peripheral blood. These receptors all come from a man between 60 and 70 years old with acute or convalescent COVID-19.

This clone occurred a few times. As DNA, the CDR3 is TGTGCCCCCAGGTGGGATCAGCCCCAGCATTTT. Translating gives CAPRWDQPQHF. This chain connects TRBV10-3 to TRBJ1-5; no firm D call. This CDR3 is 11 amino acids long. CDR1 and CDR2 from the germline V gene are ENHRY and SYGVKD. V was trimmed by 11 bases and J by 5 bases, leaving 10 bases between them.

The CDR3 region is CASSEDTNTEAFF. The CDR3 region has the DNA TGTGCCAGCAGCGAAGACACGAACACTGAAGCTTTCTTT. V gene TRBV7-9 combines with J gene TRBJ1-1; D is ambiguous. Germline V gene lookup returns CDR1 SEHNR and CDR2 FQNEAQ (reference sequence). This CDR3 spans 13 amino acids. Trimming took off 5 bases at V and 1 base at J, with 8 bases between the two ends. Complete variable domain (other parts from reference TRBV7-9 and TRBJ1-1): DTGVSQNPRHKITKRGQNVTFRCDPISEHNRLYWYRQTLGQGPEFLTYFQNEAQLEKSRLLSDRFSAERPKGSFSTLEIQRTEQGDSAMYLCASSEDTNTEAFFGQGTRLTVV.